This TCR beta chain was captured in a study of blood T cell repertoires in COVID-19. Study-level information: The United States, Italy and Spain supplied acute and convalescent COVID-19 samples. T cells, B-cell-depleted T cells, or PBMCs provided the cDNA or gDNA that served as material.

Methods used by the authors: Amplification from reference gene primers served as the basis for estimated nucleated cell counts. Profiled with immunoSEQ multiplex PCR; TCRdb holds only in-frame clones, not every one. Clone size and the V and J calls come from that table; the DNA yielded D and trimming. There are about 240,000 clones in the sample; 80% to 85% occur only once, and 9.5% to 15% lies in the top ten. V was clipped by 6 bases and J by 4 bases, with 10 bases between them. The CDR3 contains 13 residues. The germline gives CDR1 LGHDT, CDR2 YNNKEL (reference sequence). The gene calls are TRBV3-1 (or the pseudogene TRBV3-2) and TRBJ1-5; no clear D gene. The TCR sequence derives from a woman aged 60-75 years with active or convalescent COVID-19. Material for sequencing was peripheral blood. The CDR3: CASSSGINQPQHF. The CDR3 coding sequence is TGTGCCAGCAGTTCCGGGATTAATCAGCCCCAGCATTTT.